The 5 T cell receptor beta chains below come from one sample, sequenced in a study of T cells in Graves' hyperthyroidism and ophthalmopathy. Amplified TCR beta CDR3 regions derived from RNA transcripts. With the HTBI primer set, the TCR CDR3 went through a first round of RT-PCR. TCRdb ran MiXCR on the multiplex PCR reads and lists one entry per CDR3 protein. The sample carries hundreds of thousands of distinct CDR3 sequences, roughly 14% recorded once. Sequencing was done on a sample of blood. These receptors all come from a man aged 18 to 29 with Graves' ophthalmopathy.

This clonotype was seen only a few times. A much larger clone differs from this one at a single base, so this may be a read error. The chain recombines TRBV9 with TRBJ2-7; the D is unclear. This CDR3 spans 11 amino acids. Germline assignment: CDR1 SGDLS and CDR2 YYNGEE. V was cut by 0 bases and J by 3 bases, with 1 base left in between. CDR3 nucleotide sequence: TGTGCCAGCAGCGTAGACTACGAGCAGTACTTC. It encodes CASSVDYEQYF. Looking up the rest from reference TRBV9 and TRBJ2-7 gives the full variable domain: DSGVTQTPKHLITATGQRVTLRCSPRSGDLSVYWYQQSLDQGLQFLIQYYNGEERAKGNILERFSAQQFPDLHSELNLSSLELGDSALYFCASSVDYEQYFGPGTRLTVT.

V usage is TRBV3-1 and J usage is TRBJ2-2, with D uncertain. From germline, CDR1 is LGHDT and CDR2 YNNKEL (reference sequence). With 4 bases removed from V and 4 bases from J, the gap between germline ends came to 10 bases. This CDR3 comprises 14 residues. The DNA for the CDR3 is TGTGCCAGCAGCCTTTCTCCCAGCACCGGGGAGCTGTTTTTT. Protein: CASSLSPSTGELFF.

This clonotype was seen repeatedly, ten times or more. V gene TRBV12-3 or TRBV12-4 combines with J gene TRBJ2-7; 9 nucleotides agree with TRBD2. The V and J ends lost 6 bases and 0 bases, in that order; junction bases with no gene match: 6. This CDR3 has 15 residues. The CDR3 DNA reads TGTGCCAGCAGCGAACTAGCGGGTAGCTCCTACGAGCAGTACTTC. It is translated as CASSELAGSSYEQYF.

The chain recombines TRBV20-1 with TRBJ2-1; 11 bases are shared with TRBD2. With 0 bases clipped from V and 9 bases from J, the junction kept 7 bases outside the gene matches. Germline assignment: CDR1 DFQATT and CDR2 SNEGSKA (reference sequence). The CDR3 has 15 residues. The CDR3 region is CSAREVPSGGIEQFF. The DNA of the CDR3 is TGCAGTGCTAGAGAGGTGCCTAGCGGGGGGATTGAGCAGTTCTTC.

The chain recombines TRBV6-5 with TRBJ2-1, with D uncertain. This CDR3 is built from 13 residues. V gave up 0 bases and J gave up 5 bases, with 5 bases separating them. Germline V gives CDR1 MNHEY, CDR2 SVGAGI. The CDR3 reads CASSYSRHNEQFF. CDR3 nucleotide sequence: TGTGCCAGCAGTTACTCAAGGCACAATGAGCAGTTCTTC.